The 25 T cell receptor beta chains below were found in one sample sequenced in a study of blood T cell repertoires in COVID-19. Libraries were prepared by immunoSEQ multiplex PCR; TCRdb keeps only in-frame clonotypes and omits some of them. The table shows approximately 50,000 clones, with 85% to 95% occurring only once. Sequencing used peripheral blood. Receptors were obtained from a middle-aged man with active COVID-19.

The rearrangement uses TRBV12-3 or TRBV12-4 and TRBJ2-7; perhaps TRBD1 as D (5 bases). Trimming removed 9 bases at V and 4 bases at J, with 10 bases between. The CDR3 covers 11 residues. CDR3 region: CASGAGYEQYF. CDR3 DNA: TGTGCCAGTGGGGCCGGGTACGAGCAGTACTTC.

The rearrangement uses TRBV4-2 and TRBJ2-7, with 11 bases fitting TRBD2. The CDR3 totals 16 residues. Looked up from germline, CDR1 is LGHNA and CDR2 is YNFKEQ. V lost 4 bases to trimming and J lost 3 bases; unmatched junction nucleotides: 8. The CDR3 here is CASSRVGTSGNYEQYF. CDR3 in DNA: TGTGCCAGCAGCCGTGTGGGGACTAGCGGAAACTACGAGCAGTACTTC.

The genes are TRBV28 and TRBJ2-1; 8 bases are a match to TRBD1. The CDR3 extends over 14 amino acids. Looked up from germline, CDR1 is MDHEN and CDR2 is SYDVKM. The J segment lost 4 bases and the V segment lost 5 bases, leaving 4 bases of the junction unmatched. CDR3 sequence reads: CASSRQGAYNEQFF. The CDR3 coding sequence is TGTGCCAGCAGTCGGCAGGGGGCATACAATGAGCAGTTCTTC.

The chain combines TRBV5-1 with TRBJ1-1; D remains unclear. V lost 7 bases and J lost 4, with 23 bases in between. The CDR3 consists of 16 residues. Per the germline V gene, CDR1 is SGHRS and CDR2 is YFSETQ. CDR3 sequence: CASLLMPSLGSTEAFF. CDR3 sequence (DNA): TGCGCCAGCCTACTTATGCCGTCCTTAGGGAGCACTGAAGCTTTCTTT.

This clone appeared a single time. For the CDR3, the DNA is TGCGCCAGCAGCATCGGGACTGCAGCCTACGAGCAGTACTTC. Its translation is CASSIGTAAYEQYF. V is TRBV5-1 and J is TRBJ2-7; D possibly corresponds to TRBD2 (6 bases). This CDR3 is 14 amino acids long. The ends were cut back, 4 bases at V and 2 bases at J, with 13 bases in the middle. The germline CDR1 and CDR2 sequences are SGHRS and YFSETQ.

The rearrangement uses TRBV5-4 and TRBJ2-5; 8 positions match TRBD1. The germline V gene encodes CDR1 SGHNT and CDR2 YYREEE (reference sequence). Losses at the gene ends were 4 bases for V and 1 base for J; bases not matched to a gene: 6. This CDR3 is 15 amino acids long. CDR3 coding DNA: TGTGCCAGCAGCCAACAGGGGGGCGCCCAAGAGACCCAGTACTTC. It yields the protein CASSQQGGAQETQYF.

The rearrangement uses TRBV6-1 and TRBJ2-1; TRBD1 might be the D (5 bases). CDR3 length equals 14 residues. Deletions cut 0 bases from V and 10 bases from J, with 13 bases between. CDR1 and CDR2 from the germline V gene are MNHNS and SASEGT. Here the CDR3 reads CASSEALEQDEQFF. The CDR3 DNA follows: TGTGCCAGCAGTGAAGCTCTAGAACAGGACGAGCAGTTCTTC.

V gene TRBV7-6 combines with J gene TRBJ2-2, with 8 bases lining up with TRBD2. Trimming removed 5 bases from V and 1 base from J; junction bases left unmatched: 12. Germline V lookup: CDR1 SGHVS, CDR2 FNYEAQ. This CDR3 has 18 amino acids. The CDR3 loop reads CASSLPWGTSQNTGELFF. As DNA, the CDR3 is TGTGCCAGCAGCCTTCCTTGGGGGACTAGTCAGAACACCGGGGAGCTGTTTTTT.

The chain combines TRBV9 with TRBJ2-2; no firm D call. The germline CDR1 and CDR2 sequences are SGDLS and YYNGEE. The CDR3 sequence is 13 residues long. V was shortened by 7 bases and J by 4 bases, with 11 bases between the two germline ends. The CDR3 DNA follows: TGTGCCAGCCAATTGGGCCCCACCGGGGAGCTGTTTTTT. Translated, it gives CASQLGPTGELFF.

This chain links TRBV28 with TRBJ2-3; TRBD1 agrees at 9 bases. V was pared by 2 bases and J by 8 bases, with 8 bases of the junction left unmatched. Germline V CDR1 and CDR2: MDHEN, SYDVKM. This CDR3 is built from 15 residues. CDR3 DNA sequence: TGTGCCAGCAGTTTAGTGGGACAGGGTACCGGTACGCAGTATTTT. Amino acids: CASSLVGQGTGTQYF.

The chain uses TRBV5-1 and TRBJ2-1; 9 positions agree with TRBD2. The CDR3 is 16 amino acids. V was clipped by 1 base and J by 4 bases; unmatched bases: 6. Germline V lookup: CDR1 SGHRS, CDR2 YFSETQ. CDR3 sequence reads: CASSLFGSGGYNEQFF. In DNA, the CDR3 is TGCGCCAGCAGCTTGTTCGGGAGCGGGGGGTACAATGAGCAGTTCTTC.

This chain uses TRBV5-1 with TRBJ1-4; D ambiguous. This CDR3 is 11 amino acids long. CDR1 and CDR2 from the germline V gene are SGHRS and YFSETQ. V dropped 7 bases and J dropped 8 bases, with 9 bases sitting between them. The CDR3 DNA reads as TGCGCCAGCGGTTCGGGAGAAAAACTGTTTTTT. Protein product: CASGSGEKLFF.

J is TRBJ1-4 and V is TRBV11-2; tentative D call: TRBD1 (5 bases). The CDR3 has 17 amino acids. The germline CDR1 and CDR2 sequences are SGHAT and FQNNGV. Between the trimmed V and J ends, which lost 1 base and 1 base, there was a span of 13 bases. Written as DNA, the CDR3 is TGTGCCAGCAGCTTAGGAAGGGGTCTACGAACTAATGAAAAACTGTTTTTT. Residues: CASSLGRGLRTNEKLFF.

The rearrangement joins TRBV4-2 to TRBJ2-2; possibly TRBD2 for D (5 bases). Trimming pared 1 base from V and 6 bases from J, leaving 6 bases between. This CDR3 is built from 13 residues. The germline gives CDR1 LGHNA, CDR2 YNFKEQ. CDR3 DNA: TGTGCCAGCAGCCAAGCGGGATCCGGGGAGCTGTTTTTT. It encodes CASSQAGSGELFF.

The V gene is TRBV24-1, the J gene TRBJ2-1, with 11 bases that match TRBD2. This CDR3 is built from 20 residues. With V trimmed by 5 bases and J by 0 bases, 14 bases remained unmatched. Germline loops: CDR1 KGHDR, CDR2 SFDVKD. In DNA, the CDR3 is TGTGCCACCAGTGTTACCCCCGGGACTAGCGGAACCGGCTCCTACAATGAGCAGTTCTTC. It is translated as CATSVTPGTSGTGSYNEQFF.

This sequence joins TRBV6-2 or TRBV6-3 and TRBJ2-3, with TRBD1 identical over 7 bases. V dropped 5 bases and J dropped 4; count of bases not matched to a gene: 9. The length of the CDR3 is 15 residues. Looked up from germline, CDR1 is MNHEY and CDR2 is SVGEGT. CDR3 sequence reads: CASSPGQVIADTQYF. CDR3 DNA sequence: TGTGCCAGCAGTCCCGGACAGGTAATCGCAGATACGCAGTATTTT.

This chain connects TRBV4-1 to TRBJ2-5; D possibly corresponds to TRBD2 (6 bases). This CDR3 has 19 residues. V lost 2 bases, J lost 4 bases, and 26 bases lay in between. CDR1 MGHRA and CDR2 YSYEKL come from the germline V gene. This CDR3 is CASSQISLRLAESRETQYF. Written as DNA, the CDR3 is TGCGCCAGCAGCCAAATTAGTTTGCGTTTAGCGGAGAGCCGAGAGACCCAGTACTTC.

This chain uses TRBV9 with TRBJ1-1; D is possibly TRBD1 (5 bases). The ends were cut back, 0 bases at V and 1 base at J, with 10 bases in the middle. This CDR3 comprises 15 residues. Germline V lookup: CDR1 SGDLS, CDR2 YYNGEE. CDR3 region: CASSVGGPKNTEAFF. CDR3 DNA: TGTGCCAGCAGCGTAGGGGGCCCAAAGAACACTGAAGCTTTCTTT. Filled out from reference TRBV9 and TRBJ1-1, the complete variable domain reads DSGVTQTPKHLITATGQRVTLRCSPRSGDLSVYWYQQSLDQGLQFLIQYYNGEERAKGNILERFSAQQFPDLHSELNLSSLELGDSALYFCASSVGGPKNTEAFFGQGTRLTVV.

V usage is TRBV28 and J usage is TRBJ2-2; 10 bases are shared with TRBD1. CDR3 length: 14 amino acids. In germline, CDR1 is MDHEN, CDR2 SYDVKM. V lost 6 bases and J lost 7; bases outside the gene matches: 5. This chain's CDR3 is CASRGQGRGGELFF. DNA of the CDR3: TGTGCCAGCAGGGGACAGGGGCGAGGCGGGGAGCTGTTTTTT.

V and J are TRBV20-1 and TRBJ1-2; D is unresolved. From germline, CDR1 is DFQATT and CDR2 SNEGSKA (reference sequence). Between the trimmed V and J ends, which lost 5 bases and 6 bases, there was a span of 10 bases. The CDR3 covers 11 residues. CDR3 bases: TGCAGTGCTCCCCACTTGGATGGCTACACCTTC. Translating gives CSAPHLDGYTF.

The CDR3 here is CASSPRDSGYEQYF. The CDR3 DNA is TGTGCCAGCTCACCCCGGGACAGTGGATACGAGCAGTACTTC. The V and J genes are TRBV18 and TRBJ2-7; 7 bases map to TRBD1. Germline assignment: CDR1 KGHSH and CDR2 LQKENI. With V trimmed by 3 bases and J by 4 bases, 6 bases remained unmatched. The CDR3 contains 14 residues.

The rearrangement links TRBV7-2 to TRBJ2-1, with 7 bases matching TRBD1. This CDR3 has 15 amino acids. The V gene end was trimmed by 1 base and the J gene end by 1 base; junction bases not matched to a gene: 1. Germline CDR1 reads SGHTA; CDR2 reads FQGNSA. CDR3 sequence (DNA): TGTGCCAGCAGCTTAGGGACAGGTTCCTACAATGAGCAGTTCTTC. Translation gives CASSLGTGSYNEQFF.

The DNA for the CDR3 is TGTGCCAGCAGGACTAGCGGGACCTACAATGAGCAGTTCTTC. Its protein product is CASRTSGTYNEQFF. The chain has TRBV27 and TRBJ2-1; 11 bases align to TRBD2. This CDR3 region has 14 residues. Germline CDR1 is MNHEY and CDR2 is SMNVEV (reference sequence). Trimming removed 6 bases from V and 2 bases from J; junction bases left unmatched: 0.

This chain links TRBV7-2 with TRBJ2-7; 7 bases map to TRBD1. Germline lookup yields CDR1 SGHTA and CDR2 FQGNSA. The CDR3 is 13 amino acids. V lost 4 bases, J lost 6 bases, and 6 bases stayed unmatched. CDR3 DNA sequence: TGTGCCAGCAGCTATCAACAGGGGTCCGAGCAGTACTTC. Protein: CASSYQQGSEQYF. Together with reference TRBV7-2 and TRBJ2-7, the CDR3 gives the full variable domain: GAGVSQSPSNKVTEKGKDVELRCDPISGHTALYWYRQSLGQGLEFLIYFQGNSAPDKSGLPSDRFSAERTGGSVSTLTIQRTQQEDSAVYLCASSYQQGSEQYFGPGTRLTVT.

The chain is built from TRBV9 and TRBJ2-1; TRBD2 aligns across 7 bases. Trimming removed 3 bases from V and 5 bases from J; junction bases left unmatched: 11. Germline V gene data show CDR1 as SGDLS and CDR2 as YYNGEE. The CDR3 runs 16 residues. In DNA form, the CDR3 reads TGTGCCAGCAGCGCCCGGGAGGTTCGGGGTAACAATGAGCAGTTCTTC. It encodes CASSAREVRGNNEQFF.